The 22 T cell receptor beta chains listed next were all sequenced from one sample in a study of beta chain features in type 1 diabetes. The whole isolated RNA underwent reverse transcription, so sequencing captured expressed TCRB transcripts. TCRdb's copy holds only in-frame clones and misses some; the assay was immunoSEQ multiplex PCR. Of hundreds of thousands of clones listed, approximately 30% were seen once; the top ten hold roughly 0.066%. The sequenced material came from naive CD4+ T cells from blood. Receptor source: a young man in good health.

The rearrangement joins TRBV30 to TRBJ2-7; TRBD1 agrees at 7 bases. CDR1 is GTSNPN, CDR2 SVGIG, per germline (reference sequence). The CDR3 contains 17 residues. The ends lost 6 bases at V and 2 bases at J; junction bases unmatched: 19. The DNA of the CDR3 is TGTGCCTGCCTCGCGATCGCAGACAGGGCGACACCCTACGAGCAGTACTTC. It translates to CACLAIADRATPYEQYF.

This clone was seen a few times. The chain employs TRBV4-3 and TRBJ2-3; 12 positions agree with TRBD2. The CDR3 has 16 residues. CDR1 is LGHNA, CDR2 YSLEER, per germline. The V gene end was trimmed by 3 bases and the J gene end by 1 base; junction bases not matched to a gene: 2. Here the CDR3 DNA reads TGCGCCAGCAGCCACCGACTAGCGGGAGGCACAGATACGCAGTATTTT. The encoded protein is CASSHRLAGGTDTQYF.

The V and J genes are TRBV23-1 and TRBJ2-5, with D tentatively TRBD1 or TRBD2 (5 bases each). TRBV23-1 is sorted into the ORF group, with uncertain function. The length of the CDR3 is 15 residues. Trimming cost V 2 bases and J 5 bases, with 15 bases left between them. The CDR3 nucleotides read TGCGCCAGCAGTCAACCCGACGGGGCTAGGGAGACCCAGTACTTC. This codes for CASSQPDGARETQYF.

The count of this clone is one. This chain joins TRBV19 and TRBJ2-1, with TRBD2 matching 11 bases. Germline lookup yields CDR1 LNHDA and CDR2 SQIVND (reference sequence). V dropped 9 bases and J dropped 8; count of bases not matched to a gene: 15. The CDR3 has 16 amino acids. This chain's CDR3 is CASSRLAGYPTDEQFF. CDR3 nucleotide sequence: TGTGCCAGCTCGAGACTAGCGGGATATCCTACGGATGAGCAGTTCTTC. Based on the CDR3 plus reference TRBV19 and TRBJ2-1, the full variable domain is DGGITQSPKYLFRKEGQNVTLSCEQNLNHDAMYWYRQDPGQGLRLIYYSQIVNDFQKGDIAEGYSVSREKKESFPLTVTSAQKNPTAFYLCASSRLAGYPTDEQFFGPGTRLTVL.

Worth noting for this clone: The DNA is left out, because the CDR3 cannot be placed on it with certainty; the CDR3 is given as TCRdb lists it. V and J are TRBV29-1 and TRBJ1-2; the tabulated D call, TRBD1, remains unverified against the DNA. Germline V gene lookup returns CDR1 SQVTM and CDR2 ANQGSEA. The CDR3 spans 11 residues, counting both ends. The CDR3 protein is CSVEVGRGSTF.

The V gene is TRBV29-1, the J gene TRBJ2-6; D perhaps matches TRBD1 (6 bases). V was cut by 7 bases and J by 0 bases, with 10 bases left in between. The germline V gene encodes CDR1 SQVTM and CDR2 ANQGSEA. The CDR3 is made up of 14 amino acids. This chain's CDR3 is CSATGFSGANVLTF. CDR3 bases: TGCAGCGCCACAGGGTTCTCTGGGGCCAACGTCCTGACTTTC. The variable domain in full, with the rest retrieved from reference TRBV29-1 and TRBJ2-6, is SAVISQKPSRDICQRGTSLTIQCQVDSQVTMMFWYRQQPGQSLTLIATANQGSEATYESGFVIDKFPISRPNLTFSTLTVSNMSPEDSSIYLCSATGFSGANVLTFGAGSRLTVL.

The chain carries TRBV28 and TRBJ2-1; D is possibly TRBD2 (5 bases). CDR1 and CDR2 from the germline V gene are MDHEN and SYDVKM. Between the trimmed V and J ends, which lost 6 bases and 2 bases, there was a span of 17 bases. The CDR3 sequence is 16 residues long. In nucleotides, the CDR3 is TGTGCCAGCAGCCGCCCGACTACAGCCCCCTACAATGAGCAGTTCTTC. Translating it yields CASSRPTTAPYNEQFF.

This sequence joins TRBV10-3 and TRBJ2-3; 11 nucleotides agree with TRBD2. J gave up 4 bases and V 6 bases, and 6 bases lay outside the gene matches. Germline CDR1 is ENHRY and CDR2 is SYGVKD. This CDR3 contains 15 residues. CDR3: CAIRETSGAPDTQYF. DNA for the CDR3: TGTGCCATCAGGGAGACTAGCGGGGCCCCAGATACGCAGTATTTT.

This clone was picked up a small number of times. This chain joins TRBV21-1 and TRBJ2-7. TRBV21-1 corresponds to a pseudogene. The CDR3 is 16 amino acids. CDR3 residues: CASSKPPDLRSYEQYF. The CDR3 DNA is TGTGCCAGCAGCAAGCCCCCGGACCTAAGGTCCTACGAGCAGTACTTC.

This clone appeared once. The junction shows a germline mismatch at one end, possibly a read error. The chain carries TRBV10-3 and TRBJ2-4; D not certain. CDR1 is ENHRY, CDR2 SYGVKD, per germline. This CDR3 is built from 10 residues. The CDR3 nucleotides are TGTGCCAGCAGTGGACACATTCAGTACTTC. This gives the protein CASSGHIQYF.

This clone was seen only a few times. The gene calls are TRBV5-1 and TRBJ2-1; 9 nucleotides agree with TRBD2. This CDR3 is built from 17 residues. Looked up from germline, CDR1 is SGHRS and CDR2 is YFSETQ. The ends lost 0 bases at V and 7 bases at J; junction bases unmatched: 11. Here the CDR3 DNA reads TGCGCCAGCAGCTTGGCCGGTCGTTCAGCGGGAGGTAATGAGCAGTTCTTC. This gives the protein CASSLAGRSAGGNEQFF.

This chain connects TRBV15 to TRBJ2-1; perhaps TRBD2 as D (5 bases). The germline gives CDR1 LNHNV, CDR2 YYDKDF (reference sequence). V was cut by 3 bases and J by 9 bases, with 27 bases left in between. The CDR3 consists of 18 residues. The CDR3 is CATSRDVGGELFYAEQFF. In DNA form, the CDR3 reads TGTGCCACCAGCAGGGACGTAGGAGGAGAGCTTTTTTACGCTGAGCAGTTCTTC.

J is TRBJ2-1 and V is TRBV7-6; perhaps TRBD2 as D (5 bases). Germline V gene lookup returns CDR1 SGHVS and CDR2 FNYEAQ. The CDR3 is 15 amino acids. Trimming took 3 bases from V and 0 from J, leaving 9 bases between them. CDR3 nucleotide sequence: TGTGCCAGCAGCTTGGGGAGTCCCTCCTACAATGAGCAGTTCTTC. Its translation is CASSLGSPSYNEQFF.

The chain has TRBV19 and TRBJ2-3; D ambiguous. Germline-derived CDR1 and CDR2 are LNHDA and SQIVND (reference sequence). The length of the CDR3 is 13 residues. V shed 1 base and J shed 3 bases, with 5 bases lying between them. The chain's CDR3 is CASSIVRTDTQYF. The CDR3 DNA follows: TGTGCCAGTAGTATAGTAAGGACAGATACGCAGTATTTT.

This clone was seen a few times. This CDR3 is also generated by other DNA sequences in the sample. The chain is built from TRBV7-9 and TRBJ2-7; D uncertain. V lost 5 bases and J lost 5, with 10 bases in between. CDR3 length: 12 residues. CDR1 SEHNR and CDR2 FQNEAQ come from the germline V gene (reference sequence). The CDR3 DNA is TGTGCCAGCAGCCGGTCACGGGACGAGCAGTACTTC. The encoded protein is CASSRSRDEQYF.

DNA of the CDR3: TGTGCCAGCAGCCTACAACAGGGGGCGGTCGAGCAGTTCTTC. Translating gives CASSLQQGAVEQFF. This chain links TRBV7-9 with TRBJ2-1, with TRBD1 matching 9 bases. Germline V gene sequence: CDR1 SEHNR, CDR2 FQNEAQ (reference sequence). The CDR3 sequence is 14 residues long. The junction had 9 bases not matched to a gene; V was cut back by 5 bases and J by 10 bases.

The V gene is TRBV4-2, the J gene TRBJ1-4, with TRBD1 matching 9 bases. The CDR3 covers 16 residues. The ends lost 2 bases at V and 6 bases at J; junction bases unmatched: 7. CDR1 LGHNA and CDR2 YNFKEQ come from the germline V gene. CDR3 residues: CASSQPGQGQDEKLFF. The DNA for the CDR3 is TGTGCCAGCAGCCAACCCGGACAGGGGCAGGATGAAAAACTGTTTTTT.

The chain recombines TRBV7-2 with TRBJ2-7; the match to TRBD1 covers 9 bases. V dropped 5 bases and J dropped 6; count of bases not matched to a gene: 5. This CDR3 has 13 amino acids. Germline assignment: CDR1 SGHTA and CDR2 FQGNSA. The DNA for the CDR3 is TGTGCCAGCAGCCAGGACAGGGGCGGCGAGCAGTACTTC. It specifies CASSQDRGGEQYF.

A few counts support this clone. This sequence joins TRBV5-4 and TRBJ2-3; 11 nucleotides line up with TRBD1. V gave up 4 bases and J gave up 5 bases; unmatched junction bases: 6. CDR3 length equals 15 residues. Germline V gene sequence: CDR1 SGHNT, CDR2 YYREEE (reference sequence). In DNA form, the CDR3 reads TGTGCCAGCAGCCCGGACAGGGGGCAAGGAGATACGCAGTATTTT. Protein product: CASSPDRGQGDTQYF.

The gene calls are TRBV11-2 and TRBJ2-7, with 11 positions matching TRBD2. The CDR3 spans 15 residues. CDR1 and CDR2 (germline): SGHAT, FQNNGV. V was clipped by 6 bases and J by 4 bases; unmatched bases: 8. This CDR3 reads CASSRTSGQHYEQYF. The CDR3 DNA sequence: TGTGCCAGCAGTCGGACTAGCGGGCAACATTACGAGCAGTACTTC.

This clone was observed a few times. J is TRBJ1-2 and V is TRBV30, with D possibly being TRBD1 (6 bases). CDR1 is GTSNPN, CDR2 SVGIG, per germline (reference sequence). Trimming pared 3 bases from V and 7 bases from J, leaving 9 bases between. The CDR3 is 11 amino acids. This CDR3 is CAWRQGRGYTF. The CDR3 DNA reads as TGTGCCTGGAGACAGGGCCGTGGCTACACCTTC.

Turning to this clone: The sample carries other DNA sequences with the same CDR3. This chain links TRBV5-1 with TRBJ2-1; 9 nucleotides agree with TRBD1. The CDR3 has 15 residues. The V and J ends lost 0 bases and 4 bases, in that order; junction bases with no gene match: 2. CDR1 is SGHRS, CDR2 YFSETQ, per germline. The CDR3 protein is CASSLAGQGYNEQFF. The CDR3 bases are TGCGCCAGCAGCTTGGCGGGACAGGGTTACAATGAGCAGTTCTTC.